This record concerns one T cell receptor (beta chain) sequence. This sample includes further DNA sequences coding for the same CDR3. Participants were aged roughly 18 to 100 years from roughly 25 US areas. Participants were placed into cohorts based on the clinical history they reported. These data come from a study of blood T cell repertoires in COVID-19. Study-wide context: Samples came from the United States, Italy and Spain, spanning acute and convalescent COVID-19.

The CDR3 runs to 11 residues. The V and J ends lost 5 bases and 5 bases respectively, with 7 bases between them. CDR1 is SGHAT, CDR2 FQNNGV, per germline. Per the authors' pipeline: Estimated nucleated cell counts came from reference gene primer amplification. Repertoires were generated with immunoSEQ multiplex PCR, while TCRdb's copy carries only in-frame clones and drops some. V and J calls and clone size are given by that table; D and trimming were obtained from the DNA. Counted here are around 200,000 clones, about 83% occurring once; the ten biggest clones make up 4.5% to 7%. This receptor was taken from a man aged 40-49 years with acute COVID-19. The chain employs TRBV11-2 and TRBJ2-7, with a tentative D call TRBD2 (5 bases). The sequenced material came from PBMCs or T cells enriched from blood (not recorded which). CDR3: CASSLGDEQYF. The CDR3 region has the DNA TGTGCCAGCAGCCTCGGGGACGAGCAGTACTTC. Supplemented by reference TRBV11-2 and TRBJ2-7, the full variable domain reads EAGVAQSPRYKIIEKRQSVAFWCNPISGHATLYWYQQILGQGPKLLIQFQNNGVVDDSQLPKDRFSAERLKGVDSTLKIQPAKLEDSAVYLCASSLGDEQYFGPGTRLTVT.